This record covers a single T cell receptor beta chain. Its matching antigen is unknown. Germline CDR1 and CDR2: MDHEN and SYDVKM. The CDR3 loop spans 21 amino acids. The V segment lost 5 bases and the J segment 0 bases; nucleotides outside the gene matches: 15. The sample is drawn from a study of cytomegalovirus exposure and HLA in healthy donors. Researchers ran the PCR with 60 Vbeta and 13 Jbeta primers. The protocol was immunoSEQ multiplex PCR, while the TCRdb copy is restricted to in-frame clones and leaves out a portion. The table shows around 99,000 clones, with 70% to 80% occurring only once. Findings and caveats of the study: Later analysis associated a missense DCLRE1C variant with TCR beta V- and J-gene trimming. HLA restriction was apparent for most CMV-associated TCR beta chains in a later analysis. Presence/absence analyses rested on an assumption that sequencing depth was roughly uniform across donors.

The sample was PBMCs. This clonotype was sampled from a man aged 35 to 55 in good health and CMV-seronegative. The chain has TRBV28 and TRBJ2-6, with 11 bases matching TRBD2. CDR3 nucleotides: TGTGCCAGCAGTCCATACGGACTAGCGGGTGTTTTTAGCTCTGGGGCCAACGTCCTGACTTTC. Encoded protein: CASSPYGLAGVFSSGANVLTF.